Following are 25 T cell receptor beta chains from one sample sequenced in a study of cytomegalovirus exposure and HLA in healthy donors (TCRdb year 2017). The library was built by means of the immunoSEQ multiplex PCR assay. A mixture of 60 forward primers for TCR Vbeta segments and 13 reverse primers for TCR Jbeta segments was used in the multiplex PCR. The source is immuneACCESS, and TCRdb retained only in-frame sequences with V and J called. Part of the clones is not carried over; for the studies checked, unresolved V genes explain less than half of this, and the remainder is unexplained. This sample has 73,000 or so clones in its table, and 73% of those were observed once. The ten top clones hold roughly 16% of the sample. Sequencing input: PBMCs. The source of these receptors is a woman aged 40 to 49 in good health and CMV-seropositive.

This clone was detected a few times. The CDR3 protein is CASSLEPGYEQYF. CDR3 DNA sequence: TGCGCCAGCAGCTTGGAGCCGGGCTACGAGCAGTACTTC. The chain uses TRBV5-1 and TRBJ2-7, with D uncertain. Germline CDR1 SGHRS, CDR2 YFSETQ. The V and J ends lost 0 bases and 3 bases respectively, with 7 bases between them. This CDR3 spans 13 amino acids.

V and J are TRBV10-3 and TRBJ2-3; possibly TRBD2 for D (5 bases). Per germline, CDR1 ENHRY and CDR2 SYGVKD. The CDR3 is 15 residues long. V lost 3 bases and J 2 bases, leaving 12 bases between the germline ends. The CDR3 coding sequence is TGTGCCATCAGTGACCCCGGGGATTCCACAGATACGCAGTATTTT. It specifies CAISDPGDSTDTQYF.

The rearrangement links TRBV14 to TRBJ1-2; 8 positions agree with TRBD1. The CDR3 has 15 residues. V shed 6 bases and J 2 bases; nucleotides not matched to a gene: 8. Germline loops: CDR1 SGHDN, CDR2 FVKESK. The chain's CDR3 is CASSRDRRQNYGYTF. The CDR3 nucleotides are TGTGCCAGCAGTAGGGACAGGAGACAAAACTATGGCTACACCTTC.

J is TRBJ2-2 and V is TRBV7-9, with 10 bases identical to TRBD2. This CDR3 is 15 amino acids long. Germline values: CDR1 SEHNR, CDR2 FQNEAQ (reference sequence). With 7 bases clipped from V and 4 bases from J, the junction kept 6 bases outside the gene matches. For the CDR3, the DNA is TGTGCCAGCACCCTAAGCGGGGGGGGCACCGGGGAGCTGTTTTTT. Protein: CASTLSGGGTGELFF.

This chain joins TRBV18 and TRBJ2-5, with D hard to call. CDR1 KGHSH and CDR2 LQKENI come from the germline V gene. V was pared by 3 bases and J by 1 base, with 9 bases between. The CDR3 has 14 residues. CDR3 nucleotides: TGTGCCAGCTCACCCTCCGCGCTCCAAGAGACCCAGTACTTC. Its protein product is CASSPSALQETQYF. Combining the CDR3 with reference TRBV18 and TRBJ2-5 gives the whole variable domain NAGVMQNPRHLVRRRGQEARLRCSPMKGHSHVYWYRQLPEEGLKFMVYLQKENIIDESGMPKERFSAEFPKEGPSILRIQQVVRGDSAAYFCASSPSALQETQYFGPGTRLLVL.

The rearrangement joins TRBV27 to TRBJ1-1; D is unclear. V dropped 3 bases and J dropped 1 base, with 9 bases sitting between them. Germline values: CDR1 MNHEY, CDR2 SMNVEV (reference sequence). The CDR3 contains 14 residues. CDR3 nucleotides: TGTGCCAGCAGTTTCAGGCAGCAGAACACTGAAGCTTTCTTT. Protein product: CASSFRQQNTEAFF.

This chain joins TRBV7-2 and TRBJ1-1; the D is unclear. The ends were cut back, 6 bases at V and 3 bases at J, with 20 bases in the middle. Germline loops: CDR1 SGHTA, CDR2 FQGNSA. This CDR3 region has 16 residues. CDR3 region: CASRLMIGMRDTEAFF. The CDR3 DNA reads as TGTGCCAGCAGGCTAATGATAGGGATGAGGGACACTGAAGCTTTCTTT.

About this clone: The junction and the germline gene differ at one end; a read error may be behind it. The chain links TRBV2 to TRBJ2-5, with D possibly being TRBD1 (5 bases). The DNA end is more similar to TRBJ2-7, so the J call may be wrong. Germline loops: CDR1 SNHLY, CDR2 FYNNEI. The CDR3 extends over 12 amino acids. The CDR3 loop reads CSSRETAYEQYF. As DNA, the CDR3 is TGTTCCAGCAGAGAGACAGCATACGAGCAGTACTTC.

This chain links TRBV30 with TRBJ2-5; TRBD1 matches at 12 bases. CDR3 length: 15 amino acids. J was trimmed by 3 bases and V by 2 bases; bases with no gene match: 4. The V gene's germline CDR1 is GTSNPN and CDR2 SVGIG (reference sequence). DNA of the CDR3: TGTGCCTGGAGTCGGGACAGGGGGCGTAAAGAGACCCAGTACTTC. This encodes CAWSRDRGRKETQYF.

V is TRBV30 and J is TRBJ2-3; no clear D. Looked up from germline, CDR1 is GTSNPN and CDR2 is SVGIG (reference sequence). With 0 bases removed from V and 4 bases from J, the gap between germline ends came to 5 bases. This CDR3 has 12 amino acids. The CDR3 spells CAWSVQADTQYF. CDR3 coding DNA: TGTGCCTGGAGTGTACAAGCAGATACGCAGTATTTT.

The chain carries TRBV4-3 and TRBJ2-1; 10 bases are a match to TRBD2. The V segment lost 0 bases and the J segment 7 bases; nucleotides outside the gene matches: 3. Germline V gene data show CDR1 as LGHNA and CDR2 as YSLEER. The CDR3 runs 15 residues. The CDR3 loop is CASSQDRAGGNEQFF. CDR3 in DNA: TGCGCCAGCAGCCAAGATAGAGCGGGAGGGAATGAGCAGTTCTTC.

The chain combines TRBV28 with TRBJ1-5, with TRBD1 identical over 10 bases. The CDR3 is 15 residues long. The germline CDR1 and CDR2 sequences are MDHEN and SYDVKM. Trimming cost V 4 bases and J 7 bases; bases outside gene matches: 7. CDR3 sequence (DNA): TGTGCCAGCAGTTCAGGACAGGGGGAGTCCCAGCCCCAGCATTTT. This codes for CASSSGQGESQPQHF.

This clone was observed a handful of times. CDR3 protein: CASLPGAELAGERIFF. In nucleotides, the CDR3 is TGTGCCAGTCTCCCAGGGGCGGAACTAGCGGGAGAGAGGATCTTCTTC. This sequence joins TRBV19 and TRBJ2-1, with TRBD2 identical over 11 bases. V was pared by 8 bases and J by 16 bases, with 22 bases of the junction left unmatched. The CDR3 length is 16 residues. CDR1 and CDR2 from the germline V gene are LNHDA and SQIVND (reference sequence).

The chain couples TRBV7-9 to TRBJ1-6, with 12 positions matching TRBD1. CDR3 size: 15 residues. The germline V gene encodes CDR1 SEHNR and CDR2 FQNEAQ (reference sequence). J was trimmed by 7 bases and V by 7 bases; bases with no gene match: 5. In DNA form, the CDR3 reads TGTGCCAGCACCGGGACAGGGGGCATCAATTCACCCCTCCACTTT. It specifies CASTGTGGINSPLHF.

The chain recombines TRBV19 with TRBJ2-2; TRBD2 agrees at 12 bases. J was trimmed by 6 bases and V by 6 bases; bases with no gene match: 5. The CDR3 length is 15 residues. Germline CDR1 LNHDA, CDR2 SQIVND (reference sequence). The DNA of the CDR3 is TGTGCCAGTAGCAGACTAGCGGGAGCGGCCGGGGAGCTGTTTTTT. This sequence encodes CASSRLAGAAGELFF. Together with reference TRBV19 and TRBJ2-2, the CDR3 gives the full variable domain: DGGITQSPKYLFRKEGQNVTLSCEQNLNHDAMYWYRQDPGQGLRLIYYSQIVNDFQKGDIAEGYSVSREKKESFPLTVTSAQKNPTAFYLCASSRLAGAAGELFFGEGSRLTVL.

This CDR3 reads CASSQVQGQETQYF. The CDR3 DNA sequence: TGCGCCAGCAGCCAAGTCCAGGGGCAAGAGACCCAGTACTTC. This chain links TRBV4-1 with TRBJ2-5; D possibly corresponds to TRBD1 (6 bases). The CDR3 length is 14 residues. Deletions cut 1 base from V and 2 bases from J, with 8 bases between. Germline CDR1 is MGHRA and CDR2 is YSYEKL.

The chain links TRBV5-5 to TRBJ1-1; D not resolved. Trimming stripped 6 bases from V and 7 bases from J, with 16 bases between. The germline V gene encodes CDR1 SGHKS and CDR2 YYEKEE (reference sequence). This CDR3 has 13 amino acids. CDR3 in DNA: TGTGCCAGCAACACCCAGGCCGGTGGTGAAGCTTTCTTT. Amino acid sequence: CASNTQAGGEAFF.

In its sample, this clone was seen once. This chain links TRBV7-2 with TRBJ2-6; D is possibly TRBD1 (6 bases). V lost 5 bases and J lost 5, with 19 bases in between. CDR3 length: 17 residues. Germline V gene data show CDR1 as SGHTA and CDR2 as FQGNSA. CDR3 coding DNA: TGTGCCAGCAGCCTCTCCTCAGGGGTTAGTAGGGCCAACGTCCTGACTTTC. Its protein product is CASSLSSGVSRANVLTF.

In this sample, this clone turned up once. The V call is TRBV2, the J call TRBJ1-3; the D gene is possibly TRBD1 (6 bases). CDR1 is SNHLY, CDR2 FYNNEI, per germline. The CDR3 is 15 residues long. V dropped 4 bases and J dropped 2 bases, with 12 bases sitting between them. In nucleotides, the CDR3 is TGTGCCAGCAGTGGGCAGGGGTCGACTGGAAACACCATATATTTT. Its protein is CASSGQGSTGNTIYF.

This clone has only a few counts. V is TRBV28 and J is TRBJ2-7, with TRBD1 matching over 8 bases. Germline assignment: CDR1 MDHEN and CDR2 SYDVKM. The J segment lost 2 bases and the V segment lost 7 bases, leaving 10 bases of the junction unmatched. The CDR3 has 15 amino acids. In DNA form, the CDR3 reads TGTGCCAGCACTCCGTGGACAGGGCCCACCTACGAGCAGTACTTC. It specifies CASTPWTGPTYEQYF.

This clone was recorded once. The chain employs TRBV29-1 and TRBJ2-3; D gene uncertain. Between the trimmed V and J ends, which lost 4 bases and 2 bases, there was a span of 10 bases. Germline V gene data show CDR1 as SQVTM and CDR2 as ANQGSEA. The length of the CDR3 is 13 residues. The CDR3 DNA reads TGCAGCGTTGGGGCCCCTACCACAGATACGCAGTATTTT. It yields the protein CSVGAPTTDTQYF.

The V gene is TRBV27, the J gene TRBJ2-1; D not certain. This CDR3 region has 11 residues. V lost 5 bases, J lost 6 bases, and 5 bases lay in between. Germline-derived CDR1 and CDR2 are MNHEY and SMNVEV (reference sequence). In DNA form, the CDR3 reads TGTGCCAGCAGTGCGAGCAATGAGCAGTTCTTC. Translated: CASSASNEQFF.

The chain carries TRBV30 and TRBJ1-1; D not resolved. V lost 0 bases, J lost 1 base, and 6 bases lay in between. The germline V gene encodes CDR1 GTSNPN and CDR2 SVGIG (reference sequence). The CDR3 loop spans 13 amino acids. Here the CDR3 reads CAWSVQRNTEAFF. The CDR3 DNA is TGTGCCTGGAGTGTACAGAGGAACACTGAAGCTTTCTTT.

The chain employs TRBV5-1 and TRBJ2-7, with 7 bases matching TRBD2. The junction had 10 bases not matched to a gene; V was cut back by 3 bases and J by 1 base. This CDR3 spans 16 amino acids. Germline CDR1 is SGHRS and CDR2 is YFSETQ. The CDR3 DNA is TGCGCCAGCAGCTCCGCCGGAGCGGGAAGTTCCTACGAGCAGTACTTC. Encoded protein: CASSSAGAGSSYEQYF.

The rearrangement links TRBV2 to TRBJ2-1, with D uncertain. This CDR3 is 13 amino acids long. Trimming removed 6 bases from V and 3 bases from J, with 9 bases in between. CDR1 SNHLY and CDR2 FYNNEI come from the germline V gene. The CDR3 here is CASRAENYNEQFF. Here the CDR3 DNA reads TGTGCCAGCAGGGCGGAAAACTACAATGAGCAGTTCTTC.